Described below is a single TCR beta chain sequence and its context. What it binds is not known. The sample is drawn from a study of shared clonotypes between healthy human individuals. Study background: Every donor yielded three CD4 naive, three CD4 memory, two CD8 naive and one CD8 memory plate.

This table comes from immunoSEQ multiplex PCR, and its TCRdb copy is limited to in-frame clones, with some not included. Among 2 million to 2.5 million clones listed, 90% to 95% were seen once. The study, taken as a whole, reports: Larger estimated richness was generally seen in naive subsets than in memory subsets.

The CDR3 consists of 12 residues. Germline V gene lookup returns CDR1 ENHRY and CDR2 SYGVKD. V lost 9 bases and J 0 bases, leaving 6 bases between the germline ends. The J gene is TRBJ2-1, the V gene TRBV10-3; unclear D gene. This TCR came from a man younger than 35 in good health. Sequencing was performed on naive CD4+ T cells sorted from blood. As for subset: CD45RA+ positively selected. The CDR3 bases are TGTGCCATTGGCCTCTCCTACAATGAGCAGTTCTTC. Translated, it gives CAIGLSYNEQFF.